These 32 T cell receptor beta chains were sequenced from one sample in a study of blood T cell repertoires in COVID-19 (dated by TCRdb to between 2020 and 2021). Receptor amplification or capture employed the immunoSEQ multiplex PCR assay. The source is immuneACCESS, and TCRdb retained only in-frame sequences with V and J called. Part of the clones is not carried over; for the studies checked, unresolved V genes explain less than half of this, and the remainder is unexplained. The sample table shows a few hundred thousand clones, and over 85% are seen once. Clones ranked in the top ten supply 1.7% of the sample. Sequencing was carried out using PBMCs or T cells enriched from blood (not recorded which). The receptors were gathered from a woman in her thirties who had recovered from COVID-19.

The chain links TRBV18 to TRBJ1-6; D not resolved. V was cut by 2 bases and J by 8 bases, with 16 bases left in between. The CDR3 is 16 amino acids. The germline gives CDR1 KGHSH, CDR2 LQKENI. CDR3 protein: CASSPYVTRRDSPLHF. The CDR3 DNA sequence: TGTGCCAGCTCACCATATGTGACTAGGAGGGATTCACCCCTCCACTTT.

J is TRBJ2-7 and V is TRBV5-4; TRBD1 agrees at 11 bases. Looked up from germline, CDR1 is SGHNT and CDR2 is YYREEE (reference sequence). This CDR3 has 17 residues. Losses at the gene ends were 1 base for V and 3 bases for J; bases not matched to a gene: 9. The CDR3 loop reads CASSLSTPGQGDYEQYF. The CDR3 DNA follows: TGTGCCAGCAGCTTGAGTACCCCGGGACAGGGGGACTACGAGCAGTACTTC.

CDR3 region: CASSPWGEGGYTF. The CDR3 nucleotides are TGCGCCAGCAGCCCCTGGGGGGAAGGTGGCTACACCTTC. The chain carries TRBV5-1 and TRBJ1-2; D may be TRBD1 (5 bases). V shed 4 bases and J shed 7 bases, with 14 bases lying between them. Germline V gene lookup returns CDR1 SGHRS and CDR2 YFSETQ. The length of the CDR3 is 13 residues.

This clone has ten or more counts. V usage is TRBV7-2 and J usage is TRBJ2-5; a possible D gene is TRBD1 (6 bases). The germline V gene has CDR1 SGHTA and CDR2 FQGNSA. This CDR3 region has 16 residues. Trimming removed 5 bases from V and 0 bases from J, with 16 bases in between. CDR3 nucleotides: TGTGCCAGCAGCCCCCTCCCAGGGGAGTACCAAGAGACCCAGTACTTC. Translation: CASSPLPGEYQETQYF. Based on the CDR3 plus reference TRBV7-2 and TRBJ2-5, the full variable domain is GAGVSQSPSNKVTEKGKDVELRCDPISGHTALYWYRQSLGQGLEFLIYFQGNSAPDKSGLPSDRFSAERTGGSVSTLTIQRTQQEDSAVYLCASSPLPGEYQETQYFGPGTRLLVL.

This clone has just one count. CDR3 in DNA: TGTGCCAGTAACCCGACAGGGGTCCGGGCCGACTCCAACTATGGCTACACCTTC. It codes for CASNPTGVRADSNYGYTF. This chain links TRBV19 with TRBJ1-2; 8 bases are shared with TRBD1. The CDR3 consists of 18 residues. CDR1 LNHDA and CDR2 SQIVND come from the germline V gene (reference sequence). J gave up 2 bases and V 7 bases, and 18 bases lay outside the gene matches. The full variable domain, with the rest looked up from reference TRBV19 and TRBJ1-2, is DGGITQSPKYLFRKEGQNVTLSCEQNLNHDAMYWYRQDPGQGLRLIYYSQIVNDFQKGDIAEGYSVSREKKESFPLTVTSAQKNPTAFYLCASNPTGVRADSNYGYTFGSGTRLTVV.

J is TRBJ1-3 and V is TRBV4-2; 11 positions match TRBD1. This CDR3 spans 16 amino acids. Germline assignment: CDR1 LGHNA and CDR2 YNFKEQ. The trim removed 0 bases at V and 4 bases at J, leaving 2 bases unmatched. DNA for the CDR3: TGTGCCAGCAGCCAAGACGGACAGGGGGCAGGAAACACCATATATTTT. Translating it yields CASSQDGQGAGNTIYF.

The genes are TRBV7-3 and TRBJ1-6; a possible D gene is TRBD1 (5 bases). Germline values: CDR1 SGHTA, CDR2 FQGTGA. V was shortened by 1 base and J by 9 bases, with 13 bases between the two germline ends. The CDR3 covers 15 residues. The CDR3 DNA follows: TGTGCCAGCAGCTTAAGGGGGGAATGGGCTTCACCCCTCCACTTT. The encoded protein is CASSLRGEWASPLHF.

The chain employs TRBV28 and TRBJ2-2, with TRBD1 identical over 7 bases. The CDR3 totals 14 residues. J was trimmed by 6 bases and V by 3 bases; bases with no gene match: 4. Germline CDR1 reads MDHEN; CDR2 reads SYDVKM. This CDR3 reads CASSLTGPAGELFF. As DNA, the CDR3 is TGTGCCAGCAGTTTGACAGGGCCCGCCGGGGAGCTGTTTTTT.

The chain carries TRBV6-5 and TRBJ2-1, with unresolved D. CDR1 MNHEY and CDR2 SVGAGI come from the germline V gene. The length of the CDR3 is 14 residues. Trimming cost V 0 bases and J 10 bases, with 13 bases left between them. CDR3 in amino acids: CASSYSFLGYEQFF. The DNA of the CDR3 is TGTGCCAGCAGTTACTCTTTTCTCGGTTACGAGCAGTTCTTC.

This rearrangement joins TRBV27 to TRBJ2-2; 10 bases fit TRBD1. The germline CDR1 and CDR2 sequences are MNHEY and SMNVEV (reference sequence). This CDR3 region has 14 residues. The J segment lost 8 bases and the V segment lost 6 bases, leaving 6 bases of the junction unmatched. This CDR3 is CASRRQGALGELFF. The CDR3 DNA follows: TGTGCCAGCAGACGACAGGGGGCGCTTGGGGAGCTGTTTTTT.

V usage is TRBV28 and J usage is TRBJ1-4; the match to TRBD1 covers 8 bases. This CDR3 region has 14 residues. Germline V lookup: CDR1 MDHEN, CDR2 SYDVKM. Trimming took 4 bases from V and 7 from J; bases not matched to a gene: 5. The CDR3 nucleotides are TGTGCCAGCAGTTCGACAGGGGATGGTGAAAAACTGTTTTTT. This sequence encodes CASSSTGDGEKLFF.

This clone appeared a few times. V is TRBV13 and J is TRBJ2-5; weak D call: TRBD1 (5 bases). Germline V gene data show CDR1 as PRHDT and CDR2 as FYEKMQ (reference sequence). Trimming removed 0 bases from V and 5 bases from J, with 10 bases in between. The CDR3 has 14 amino acids. CDR3 sequence reads: CASSLGLSGETQYF. DNA of the CDR3: TGTGCCAGCAGCTTAGGACTATCAGGGGAGACCCAGTACTTC. Full variable domain (rest looked up from reference TRBV13 and TRBJ2-5): AAGVIQSPRHLIKEKRETATLKCYPIPRHDTVYWYQQGPGQDPQFLISFYEKMQSDKGSIPDRFSAQQFSDYHSELNMSSLELGDSALYFCASSLGLSGETQYFGPGTRLLVL.

The rearrangement joins TRBV18 to TRBJ1-5; D not certain. Trimming stripped 3 bases from V and 5 bases from J, with 8 bases between. Germline CDR1 and CDR2: KGHSH and LQKENI. The CDR3 contains 13 residues. This CDR3 is CASSPTRDQPQHF. The CDR3 DNA sequence: TGTGCCAGCTCACCGACTAGGGATCAGCCCCAGCATTTT.

The chain is built from TRBV6-2 or TRBV6-3 and TRBJ2-1; D ambiguous. The CDR3 is 13 amino acids. Trimming left V 2 bases short and J 6 bases short, with 8 bases between. Germline assignment: CDR1 MNHEY and CDR2 SVGEGT. CDR3 sequence reads: CASSYEVGNEQFF. The CDR3 nucleotides read TGTGCCAGCAGTTACGAGGTGGGCAATGAGCAGTTCTTC.

This clone has a single count. The gene calls are TRBV19 and TRBJ1-3; D is perhaps TRBD1 (6 bases). Germline values: CDR1 LNHDA, CDR2 SQIVND (reference sequence). CDR3 length: 12 residues. Trimming took 9 bases from V and 4 from J, leaving 10 bases between them. CDR3 amino acids: CASRDMGNTIYF. The CDR3 DNA reads as TGTGCCAGCAGGGACATGGGAAACACCATATATTTT.

The chain uses TRBV9 and TRBJ1-2, with D perhaps TRBD1 (6 bases). The CDR3 is 12 amino acids. Germline V gives CDR1 SGDLS, CDR2 YYNGEE. Trimming shortened V by 6 bases and J by 4 bases, and 10 bases separated the two germline ends. This CDR3 is CASTGRGYGYTF. CDR3 sequence (DNA): TGTGCCAGCACCGGCAGGGGCTATGGCTACACCTTC.

The chain uses TRBV10-3 and TRBJ2-3; maybe TRBD2 (5 bases). The V end lost 8 bases, the J end lost 0 bases, and 15 bases lay between the germline ends. The CDR3 has 15 residues. Germline V lookup: CDR1 ENHRY, CDR2 SYGVKD. DNA of the CDR3: TGTGCCATCGCCCCCGGACTCGTCAGCACAGATACGCAGTATTTT. This gives the protein CAIAPGLVSTDTQYF.

The chain joins TRBV11-2 to TRBJ1-3; 7 bases agree with TRBD1. V trimming: 1 base; J trimming: 3 bases; junction bases outside the gene matches: 3. Germline V gene sequence: CDR1 SGHAT, CDR2 FQNNGV. The CDR3 spans 15 residues. Here the CDR3 DNA reads TGTGCCAGCAGCTTAGCCGGGACAGTTGGAAACACCATATATTTT. Its protein is CASSLAGTVGNTIYF.

This clone appeared once. The chain combines TRBV7-3 with TRBJ2-1, with 9 bases lining up with TRBD1. V shed 5 bases, J shed 3 bases, and the junction held 5 bases outside the gene matches. Germline values: CDR1 SGHTA, CDR2 FQGTGA. The length of the CDR3 is 15 residues. The DNA of the CDR3 is TGTGCCAGCAGCGCCACAGGGGGCGGCTACAATGAGCAGTTCTTC. It yields the protein CASSATGGGYNEQFF.

V and J are TRBV7-9 and TRBJ2-1, with 9 bases that match TRBD1. Germline loops: CDR1 SEHNR, CDR2 FQNEAQ (reference sequence). CDR3 length equals 16 residues. V shed 5 bases, J shed 8 bases, and the junction held 13 bases outside the gene matches. DNA for the CDR3: TGTGCCAGCAGCCCCCTTAAGGGGACAGGGATCCATGAGCAGTTCTTC. The encoded protein is CASSPLKGTGIHEQFF.

V gene TRBV6-2 or TRBV6-3 combines with J gene TRBJ1-5; 9 bases align to TRBD1. The germline gives CDR1 MNHEY, CDR2 SVGEGT. This CDR3 region has 20 residues. V trimming: 2 bases; J trimming: 0 bases; junction bases outside the gene matches: 14. The CDR3: CASSYEVGTGTPYSNQPQHF. The CDR3 bases are TGTGCCAGCAGTTACGAAGTCGGGACAGGGACACCATATAGCAATCAGCCCCAGCATTTT.

The chain couples TRBV19 to TRBJ1-5; 11 bases agree with TRBD1. The CDR3 runs to 16 residues. Looked up from germline, CDR1 is LNHDA and CDR2 is SQIVND (reference sequence). J gave up 7 bases and V 7 bases, and 12 bases lay outside the gene matches. As DNA, the CDR3 is TGTGCCAGTACCCCGTGGAGGGGACAGGGGGGCCAGCCCCAGCATTTT. Its protein product is CASTPWRGQGGQPQHF.

The genes are TRBV10-1 and TRBJ1-5, with D tentatively TRBD1 (5 bases). CDR1 and CDR2 from the germline V gene are WNHNN and SYGVQD (reference sequence). CDR3 size: 14 residues. Trimming removed 7 bases from V and 2 bases from J, with 12 bases in between. DNA for the CDR3: TGCGCCAGCATTTCGGACACGTGCAATCAGCCCCAGCATTTT. It is translated as CASISDTCNQPQHF.

This chain links TRBV5-1 with TRBJ1-2; possible D gene TRBD1, 6 bases. Germline CDR1 is SGHRS and CDR2 is YFSETQ. V lost 1 base, J lost 2 bases, and 12 bases lay in between. The CDR3 has 15 amino acids. The CDR3 DNA sequence: TGCGCCAGCAGCTTGATGGGGGACACGAACTATGGCTACACCTTC. Translated: CASSLMGDTNYGYTF.

This chain connects TRBV10-3 to TRBJ1-5; 7 bases agree with TRBD1. CDR1 is ENHRY, CDR2 SYGVKD, per germline. The CDR3 sequence is 12 residues long. V shed 9 bases, J shed 4 bases, and the junction held 3 bases outside the gene matches. The CDR3 region has the DNA TGTGCCATACAGGGGTTGAATCAGCCCCAGCATTTT. Its protein is CAIQGLNQPQHF.

The chain combines TRBV21-1 with TRBJ2-3; no check of the table's D call, TRBD1, against the DNA was made. TRBV21-1 is assigned pseudogene status. The CDR3 runs 16 residues. The DNA of the CDR3 is TGTGCCAGCAGCAAGATTAGACAGGGAAACACAGATACGCAGTATTTT. It is translated as CASSKIRQGNTDTQYF.

The chain joins TRBV12-5 to TRBJ2-1; D is perhaps TRBD2 (5 bases). Trimming left V 0 bases short and J 10 bases short, with 10 bases between. CDR1 is LGHNT and CDR2 is FRNRAP in the germline V gene. This CDR3 is 13 amino acids long. Here the CDR3 reads CASGLVAGGEQFF. In DNA form, the CDR3 reads TGTGCTAGTGGTTTGGTGGCGGGTGGGGAGCAGTTCTTC. Full variable domain (rest looked up from reference TRBV12-5 and TRBJ2-1): DARVTQTPRHKVTEMGQEVTMRCQPILGHNTVFWYRQTMMQGLELLAYFRNRAPLDDSGMPKDRFSAEMPDATLATLKIQPSEPRDSAVYFCASGLVAGGEQFFGPGTRLTVL.

This clone has just one count. This chain joins TRBV5-4 and TRBJ2-3; 12 positions agree with TRBD2. The V and J ends lost 4 bases and 1 base, in that order; junction bases with no gene match: 10. Germline V lookup: CDR1 SGHNT, CDR2 YYREEE (reference sequence). The CDR3 totals 18 residues. The CDR3 sequence: CASSPGLAGRRGTDTQYF. CDR3 DNA: TGTGCCAGCAGCCCCGGACTAGCGGGAAGACGGGGCACAGATACGCAGTATTTT.

The CDR3 DNA reads as TGTGCCAGCAGTTTATATGCAGTCGAAGCCGGGGAGCTGTTTTTT. This encodes CASSLYAVEAGELFF. This chain joins TRBV6-5 and TRBJ2-2; D is undetermined. Germline V gene data show CDR1 as MNHEY and CDR2 as SVGAGI. The CDR3 is 15 amino acids. V shed 4 bases and J shed 6 bases, with 15 bases lying between them.

The chain combines TRBV7-9 with TRBJ2-1; the D gene is possibly TRBD2 (6 bases). Trimming cost V 3 bases and J 4 bases, with 16 bases left between them. The CDR3 is 16 residues long. The germline gives CDR1 SEHNR, CDR2 FQNEAQ (reference sequence). The DNA of the CDR3 is TGTGCCAGCAGCTTTCCCTCGCGGGAAAATTACAATGAGCAGTTCTTC. Translated, it gives CASSFPSRENYNEQFF.

This chain connects TRBV9 to TRBJ1-1; possibly TRBD1 for D (5 bases). The V end was cut by 4 bases, the J end by 4 bases, with 14 bases between. This CDR3 spans 14 amino acids. CDR1 and CDR2 (germline): SGDLS, YYNGEE. This CDR3 is CASSPHRGGTEAFF. DNA of the CDR3: TGTGCCAGCAGCCCTCACCGGGGGGGCACTGAAGCTTTCTTT.

V usage is TRBV19 and J usage is TRBJ1-1; D is perhaps TRBD1 (6 bases). This CDR3 comprises 13 residues. V lost 7 bases to trimming and J lost 6 bases, with 15 bases between them. Germline-derived CDR1 and CDR2 are LNHDA and SQIVND (reference sequence). The CDR3 DNA reads as TGTGCCAGTAATGGACAGCTCCCAGCTGAAGCTTTCTTT. Its translation: CASNGQLPAEAFF.